The T cell receptor (beta chain) under discussion was sequenced for a study of control samples from healthy donors and cancer patients. Profiled with immunoSEQ multiplex PCR; TCRdb holds only in-frame clones, not every one. Here the sample spans about 120,000 clones, around 88% being singletons. J lost 3 bases, V lost 1 base, and 5 bases had no gene match. The CDR3 covers 15 residues. CDR1 is SGHKS, CDR2 YYEKEE, per germline (reference sequence). The V and J genes are TRBV5-5 and TRBJ2-3, with 7 bases fitting TRBD1. The receptor was derived from a man between 35 and 55 years old in good health. What was sequenced was blood. CDR3 sequence (DNA): TGTGCCAGCAGCTTGATGACAGGGTTAACAGATACGCAGTATTTT. Residues: CASSLMTGLTDTQYF.